This entry describes one TCR beta chain. What it binds is unknown. This sample was taken from a study of cytomegalovirus exposure and HLA in healthy donors. About the study: Counted in an early data release were approximately 85 million unique TCRs from HLA-typed donors. Whole-study findings and limits: Within a later analysis, the majority of CMV-associated TCR beta chains appeared HLA-restricted.

PCR used 60 Vbeta primers and 13 Jbeta primers. The data were produced by immunoSEQ multiplex PCR, yet TCRdb's version contains in-frame clones alone and is incomplete. This sample has about 150,000 clones, with more than 75% found just once. The sample comprised PBMCs. This clonotype originated in a woman in her late teens or twenties in good health and CMV-seronegative.

The CDR3 region has the DNA TGTGCCAGCAGCTACGAAAACGGTCTCGGGGAGACCCAGTACTTC. Translating it yields CASSYENGLGETQYF. The chain joins TRBV2 to TRBJ2-5; no reliable D call. Germline loops: CDR1 SNHLY, CDR2 FYNNEI. V lost 6 bases and J 5 bases, leaving 19 bases between the germline ends. CDR3 length equals 15 residues.